The 31 T cell receptor beta chains in this list originate from one sample, sequenced in a study of blood T cell repertoires in COVID-19. Assay used: immunoSEQ multiplex PCR; TCRdb lists only in-frame clones, some missing. The sample carries 130,000 or so clones, approximately 84% recorded once. Specimen: peripheral blood. The receptors shown here come from a man aged 55-75 years with acute or convalescent COVID-19.

The gene calls are TRBV2 and TRBJ2-7; no definite D call. Germline V CDR1 and CDR2: SNHLY, FYNNEI. This CDR3 is 14 amino acids long. Between the trimmed V and J ends, which lost 4 bases and 0 bases, there was a span of 10 bases. The CDR3 bases are TGTGCCAGCAGTGGTCAGTGGAGCTCCTACGAGCAGTACTTC. Translation: CASSGQWSSYEQYF.

The chain couples TRBV19 to TRBJ2-2, with a possible D match to TRBD1 (6 bases). Between the trimmed V and J ends, which lost 5 bases and 7 bases, there was a span of 14 bases. The CDR3 spans 14 residues. Per germline, CDR1 LNHDA and CDR2 SQIVND (reference sequence). For the CDR3, the DNA is TGTGCCAGTAGTGAGGGGGTTGGGAACGGGGAGCTGTTTTTT. Residues: CASSEGVGNGELFF.

This clone has more than one count but fewer than ten. J is TRBJ2-3 and V is TRBV19; possible D gene TRBD2, 6 bases. Between the trimmed V and J ends, which lost 4 bases and 6 bases, there was a span of 20 bases. The CDR3 is made up of 16 amino acids. Germline values: CDR1 LNHDA, CDR2 SQIVND (reference sequence). The CDR3 spells CASSTRLPTGGDTQYF. In DNA, the CDR3 is TGTGCCAGTAGTACTCGACTGCCCACAGGAGGGGATACGCAGTATTTT.

The chain has TRBV30 and TRBJ1-6; TRBD1 might be the D (6 bases). The CDR3 contains 17 residues. CDR1 is GTSNPN, CDR2 SVGIG, per germline (reference sequence). The V end was cut by 0 bases, the J end by 7 bases, with 19 bases between. The CDR3 loop is CAWSVLMFGGVNSPLHF. For the CDR3, the DNA is TGTGCCTGGAGTGTACTTATGTTTGGGGGCGTGAATTCACCCCTCCACTTT.

Worth noting for this clone: The junction departs from the called germline gene at one end, perhaps through a read error. The chain uses TRBV6-1 and TRBJ2-4; the match to TRBD1 covers 9 bases. The CDR3 runs 11 residues. The V gene's germline CDR1 is MNHNS and CDR2 SASEGT. CDR3: CASSEAWDRVF. CDR3 in DNA: TGTGCCAGCAGTGAAGCGTGGGACAGGGTCTTC.

The V gene is TRBV6-5, the J gene TRBJ1-1; D is possibly TRBD1 (5 bases). V was trimmed by 6 bases and J by 5 bases, leaving 16 bases between them. CDR1 and CDR2 from the germline V gene are MNHEY and SVGAGI. The CDR3 runs to 14 residues. DNA for the CDR3: TGTGCCAGCAGGAGGGAGGTAGGGGTTACTGAAGCTTTCTTT. Translated: CASRREVGVTEAFF.

The rearrangement links TRBV24-1 to TRBJ2-7, with TRBD1 matching 8 bases. CDR1 KGHDR and CDR2 SFDVKD come from the germline V gene. CDR3 size: 16 residues. The V gene end was trimmed by 3 bases and the J gene end by 3 bases; junction bases not matched to a gene: 9. The CDR3 loop is CATSDSDRGLGYEQYF. The CDR3 region has the DNA TGTGCCACCAGTGATAGCGACAGGGGATTAGGCTACGAGCAGTACTTC.

The chain carries TRBV15 and TRBJ2-2, with 7 bases fitting TRBD2. Germline V CDR1 and CDR2: LNHNV, YYDKDF (reference sequence). With 5 bases clipped from V and 0 bases from J, the junction kept 3 bases outside the gene matches. This CDR3 comprises 15 residues. The CDR3 sequence is CATSARGANTGELFF. The CDR3 DNA is TGTGCCACCAGCGCCCGGGGGGCGAACACCGGGGAGCTGTTTTTT.

This chain uses TRBV19 with TRBJ2-7; the match to TRBD1 covers 7 bases. Germline V gene sequence: CDR1 LNHDA, CDR2 SQIVND (reference sequence). The CDR3 has 14 amino acids. Losses at the gene ends were 9 bases for V and 1 base for J; bases not matched to a gene: 9. In DNA form, the CDR3 reads TGTGCCAGCAAACAGCCGGGACAGTCCTACGAGCAGTACTTC. As protein: CASKQPGQSYEQYF. The variable domain in full, completed from reference TRBV19 and TRBJ2-7, reads DGGITQSPKYLFRKEGQNVTLSCEQNLNHDAMYWYRQDPGQGLRLIYYSQIVNDFQKGDIAEGYSVSREKKESFPLTVTSAQKNPTAFYLCASKQPGQSYEQYFGPGTRLTVT.

The DNA of the CDR3 is TGTGCCAGCAGCTTTCGAGCCCATAATGAAAAACTGTTTTTT. Residues: CASSFRAHNEKLFF. The V and J genes are TRBV7-2 and TRBJ1-4; no firm D call. Germline V gene sequence: CDR1 SGHTA, CDR2 FQGNSA. Trimming removed 3 bases at V and 4 bases at J, with 9 bases between. There are 14 residues in the CDR3.

The V call is TRBV21-1, the J call TRBJ2-7; the table's D call, TRBD2, was not checked against the DNA. TRBV21-1 is a pseudogene. The CDR3 covers 14 residues. CDR3 residues: CASSTGTASGEQYF. The CDR3 DNA is TGTGCCAGCAGCACCGGGACTGCGTCGGGGGAGCAGTACTTC.

The chain employs TRBV24-1 and TRBJ2-3, with 9 bases that match TRBD1. There are 15 residues in the CDR3. Germline V CDR1 and CDR2: KGHDR, SFDVKD. The V and J ends lost 7 bases and 3 bases, in that order; junction bases with no gene match: 7. The CDR3 nucleotides are TGTGCCACCAGGGAAACAGGGGGCGCGACAGATACGCAGTATTTT. As protein: CATRETGGATDTQYF.

This clone has just one count. This chain connects TRBV7-2 to TRBJ2-4, with 7 bases aligning to TRBD2. CDR3 size: 18 residues. CDR1 SGHTA and CDR2 FQGNSA come from the germline V gene. V shed 1 base, J shed 7 bases, and the junction held 16 bases outside the gene matches. This chain's CDR3 is CASSLGGGYATVGNIQYF. The CDR3 bases are TGTGCCAGCAGCTTAGGGGGGGGTTATGCTACCGTTGGGAACATTCAGTACTTC.

The V gene is TRBV19, the J gene TRBJ1-5, with D tentatively TRBD1 (6 bases). Germline V CDR1 and CDR2: LNHDA, SQIVND (reference sequence). V lost 5 bases to trimming and J lost 3 bases, with 14 bases between them. The CDR3 sequence is 15 residues long. The DNA for the CDR3 is TGTGCCAGTAGTTACTCCGGGACAAACAATCAGCCCCAGCATTTT. As protein: CASSYSGTNNQPQHF.

This clone appeared a single time. V is TRBV7-9 and J is TRBJ1-4, with D unresolved. Germline CDR1 is SEHNR and CDR2 is FQNEAQ (reference sequence). Trimming removed 4 bases from V and 3 bases from J, with 9 bases in between. This CDR3 region has 14 residues. The CDR3 DNA reads TGTGCCAGCAGCTCGATCGGGTCTAATGAAAAACTGTTTTTT. Translated: CASSSIGSNEKLFF.

This clone was detected only once. Other DNA variants within this sample encode the same CDR3. The gene calls are TRBV5-1 and TRBJ2-5; TRBD1 is a possible D gene (7 bases). This CDR3 spans 15 amino acids. CDR1 and CDR2 (germline): SGHRS, YFSETQ. V lost 4 bases and J 3 bases, leaving 16 bases between the germline ends. The CDR3 region is CASSPGGTAKETQYF. The CDR3, as DNA: TGCGCCAGCAGCCCCGGCGGGACAGCTAAAGAGACCCAGTACTTC.

The sample holds a few counts of this clone. This chain links TRBV3-1 (or the pseudogene TRBV3-2) with TRBJ2-1; tentatively, D is TRBD1 (5 bases). V lost 0 bases, J lost 9 bases, and 18 bases lay in between. CDR1 and CDR2 from the germline V gene are LGHDT and YNNKEL (reference sequence). This CDR3 contains 16 residues. The CDR3 loop is CASSQDWGFGPREQFF. In nucleotides, the CDR3 is TGTGCCAGCAGCCAAGATTGGGGCTTCGGCCCCCGTGAGCAGTTCTTC.

In this sample, this clone turned up once. This chain connects TRBV10-2 to TRBJ1-2, with TRBD1 as a possible D gene (5 bases). V shed 0 bases and J shed 4 bases, with 12 bases lying between them. The CDR3 has 15 residues. CDR1 is WSHSY and CDR2 is SAAADI in the germline V gene. DNA for the CDR3: TGCGCCAGCAGTGAGTCAAGCAGGGACTTCTATGGCTACACCTTC. Residues: CASSESSRDFYGYTF.

This clone was seen a single time. This sequence joins TRBV5-6 and TRBJ2-7; perhaps TRBD2 as D (7 bases). Deletions cut 4 bases from V and 2 bases from J, with 16 bases between. CDR3 size: 15 residues. Germline V gives CDR1 SGHDT, CDR2 YYEEEE. The CDR3 bases are TGTGCCAGCAGCCCGGACAGAGGACTAGCCTACGAGCAGTACTTC. This codes for CASSPDRGLAYEQYF.

This chain joins TRBV7-6 and TRBJ1-4, with D possibly matching TRBD1 (5 bases). The CDR3 sequence is 14 residues long. Germline CDR1 is SGHVS and CDR2 is FNYEAQ. The ends were cut back, 3 bases at V and 4 bases at J, with 9 bases in the middle. The CDR3 protein is CASSLGGSNEKLFF. CDR3 bases: TGTGCCAGCAGCTTGGGGGGTAGTAATGAAAAACTGTTTTTT.

The chain uses TRBV7-9 and TRBJ1-2; 11 positions agree with TRBD1. This CDR3 has 14 residues. J was trimmed by 7 bases and V by 5 bases; bases with no gene match: 6. The V gene's germline CDR1 is SEHNR and CDR2 FQNEAQ (reference sequence). Written as DNA, the CDR3 is TGTGCCAGCAGCCCTAGGACAGGGGGCTTTGGCTACACCTTC. It translates to CASSPRTGGFGYTF.

This chain connects TRBV7-6 to TRBJ2-5, with D possibly matching TRBD2 (6 bases). V was cut by 1 base and J by 5 bases, with 14 bases left in between. The CDR3 is 15 residues long. Germline loops: CDR1 SGHVS, CDR2 FNYEAQ. In nucleotides, the CDR3 is TGTGCCAGCAGCTTAGGCGGGGCCCTGGGGGAGACCCAGTACTTC. This codes for CASSLGGALGETQYF.

This chain connects TRBV2 to TRBJ1-2, with D unclear. The CDR3 loop spans 12 amino acids. Germline-derived CDR1 and CDR2 are SNHLY and FYNNEI. The V end was cut by 5 bases, the J end by 2 bases, with 6 bases between. Here the CDR3 reads CASSQENYGYTF. Written as DNA, the CDR3 is TGTGCCAGCAGTCAGGAAAACTATGGCTACACCTTC.

This sequence joins TRBV27 and TRBJ1-4; D gene uncertain. Germline V gene data show CDR1 as MNHEY and CDR2 as SMNVEV (reference sequence). Trimming cost V 3 bases and J 0 bases, with 8 bases left between them. The CDR3 spans 15 residues. The CDR3 region is CASSFASATNEKLFF. In DNA form, the CDR3 reads TGTGCCAGCAGTTTCGCCAGCGCAACTAATGAAAAACTGTTTTTT.

The V call is TRBV21-1, the J call TRBJ2-3; the table's D call TRBD1 went unverified against the DNA. TRBV21-1 is listed as a pseudogene. The CDR3 sequence is 13 residues long. CDR3: CASHPRRPDTQYF. The DNA for the CDR3 is TGTGCCAGCCATCCCAGGCGCCCAGATACGCAGTATTTT.

The rearrangement joins TRBV5-1 to TRBJ1-2, with 8 bases aligning to TRBD1. The CDR3 loop spans 15 amino acids. Germline V gene lookup returns CDR1 SGHRS and CDR2 YFSETQ. The V and J ends lost 4 bases and 1 base, in that order; junction bases with no gene match: 6. This CDR3 is CASSTRGQSNYGYTF. The CDR3 DNA sequence: TGCGCCAGCAGCACCAGGGGGCAGAGTAACTATGGCTACACCTTC. The full variable domain, in which reference TRBV5-1 and TRBJ1-2 provide the parts outside the CDR3, is KAGVTQTPRYLIKTRGQQVTLSCSPISGHRSVSWYQQTPGQGLQFLFEYFSETQRNKGNFPGRFSGRQFSNSRSEMNVSTLELGDSALYLCASSTRGQSNYGYTFGSGTRLTVV.

The chain carries TRBV7-8 and TRBJ1-5; no clear D. The length of the CDR3 is 16 residues. CDR1 is SGHVS, CDR2 FQNEAQ, per germline. Between the trimmed V and J ends, which lost 1 base and 6 bases, there was a span of 16 bases. The CDR3 DNA sequence: TGTGCCAGCAGCTTAGTAGGCGGGGAGGTGGTTCAGCCCCAGCATTTT. This encodes CASSLVGGEVVQPQHF.

The V gene is TRBV7-2, the J gene TRBJ2-1, with 12 bases that match TRBD1. Germline V CDR1 and CDR2: SGHTA, FQGNSA. The CDR3 covers 15 residues. Trimming took 6 bases from V and 7 from J; bases not matched to a gene: 7. The chain's CDR3 is CASRGRDRGRNEQFF. The DNA of the CDR3 is TGTGCCAGCAGGGGCCGGGACAGGGGGCGGAATGAGCAGTTCTTC.

The V call is TRBV2, the J call TRBJ2-1, with D possibly matching TRBD1 (5 bases). Trimming cost V 7 bases and J 0 bases, with 13 bases left between them. CDR1 and CDR2 (germline): SNHLY, FYNNEI. The CDR3 has 15 amino acids. The CDR3 spells CASTTGHLSYNEQFF. CDR3 DNA: TGTGCCAGCACTACCGGACACCTCTCCTACAATGAGCAGTTCTTC.

The V call is TRBV28, the J call TRBJ2-3; 12 nucleotides agree with TRBD1. The germline V gene encodes CDR1 MDHEN and CDR2 SYDVKM. The CDR3 has 14 residues. Trimming took 10 bases from V and 6 from J; bases not matched to a gene: 8. The CDR3 region has the DNA TGTGCCATCAAACCGGGACAGGGGGCCGATACGCAGTATTTT. It specifies CAIKPGQGADTQYF.

This rearrangement joins TRBV12-5 to TRBJ2-3, with D uncertain. Per the germline V gene, CDR1 is LGHNT and CDR2 is FRNRAP. The CDR3 contains 14 residues. Trimming cost V 1 base and J 2 bases, with 7 bases left between them. The CDR3 loop is CASGLAPFTDTQYF. The CDR3 nucleotides read TGTGCTAGTGGTTTGGCCCCGTTCACAGATACGCAGTATTTT.